The entry that follows covers one T cell receptor (beta chain) sequence. Its antigen is not identified. This record comes from a study of spatial heterogeneity in lung cancer. In the study overall: Raw sequencing reads included, on average, more than nine appearances of each unique TCR and UMI combination. Study results and limitations: Expanded alpha and beta TCR counts within tumors tracked tumor mutation counts. Ubiquitous and regional expanded TCR counts correlated with ubiquitous and regional nonsynonymous mutations, respectively. Beta chains had an estimated 13% coverage of tumor T cells, and alpha chains had around 6.5%.

Germline lookup yields CDR1 KGHDR and CDR2 SFDVKD. The CDR3 extends over 15 amino acids. Trimming removed 4 bases from V and 1 base from J, with 10 bases in between. Time point given: sample taken at primary tumor resection. Unique molecular identifiers, one per molecule, were present on every TCR cDNA molecule. MiXCR, run by TCRdb on the 5' RACE reads, gives a single entry per CDR3 protein. The top ten hold around 33% of the sample, which has around 12,000 distinct CDR3 sequences, around 5% seen once. This sequence originates from a male donor with early-stage non-small cell lung cancer. The V and J genes are TRBV24-1 and TRBJ2-1; the D is unclear. The sample consisted of lung tumor tissue, taken at surgery. The CDR3 sequence: CATSEAKGSYNEQFF. In DNA form, the CDR3 reads TGTGCCACCAGTGAAGCCAAGGGATCCTACAATGAGCAGTTCTTC.